The 23 T cell receptor beta chains presented below share a single source sample, sequenced in a study of metastatic and nonmetastatic thyroid tumors (dated by TCRdb to the early 2020s). Libraries were prepared through PCR. The sequencer listed for this sample is Illumina HiSeq 4000. Starting from the raw public reads, TCRdb applied fastp trimming at Q25, assembled clones with MiXCR and retained in-frame beta chains. Counted in this sample were around 23,000 clones; roughly 24% of them appeared once. The top ten clones comprise around 19% of the sample. No patient had received any treatment before thyroid surgery. The sequenced sample consisted of blood. Receptors were obtained from a male donor with papillary thyroid cancer or a benign thyroid nodule (not recorded which). Some clones in this sample may be carry-over from other donors' samples.

This clone was seen ten or more times. This chain links TRBV7-6 with TRBJ2-7, with 7 bases fitting TRBD2. CDR1 SGHVS and CDR2 FNYEAQ come from the germline V gene. Trimming removed 2 bases from V and 7 bases from J; junction bases left unmatched: 8. The CDR3 is 14 amino acids. The CDR3 DNA is TGTGCCAGCAGCTTATCTGCGGGAGCGGGAGAGCAGTACTTC. It translates to CASSLSAGAGEQYF.

This rearrangement joins TRBV11-2 to TRBJ2-3; TRBD2 matches 10 bases. This CDR3 has 15 amino acids. J lost 3 bases, V lost 5 bases, and 5 bases had no gene match. Germline V gene sequence: CDR1 SGHAT, CDR2 FQNNGV. CDR3 sequence: CASSTTSGLTDTQYF. The CDR3 nucleotides are TGTGCCAGCAGCACGACTAGCGGGTTGACAGATACGCAGTATTTT.

The V and J genes are TRBV20-1 and TRBJ1-5; D call uncertain. Trimming left V 5 bases short and J 3 bases short, with 11 bases between. This CDR3 comprises 13 residues. Germline-derived CDR1 and CDR2 are DFQATT and SNEGSKA (reference sequence). The CDR3 loop reads CSARRWLNQPQHF. The CDR3, as DNA: TGCAGTGCTCGCAGGTGGCTCAATCAGCCCCAGCATTTT.

This clone is judged medium-sized. The chain uses TRBV18 and TRBJ2-7; 11 bases fit TRBD2. The CDR3 has 14 amino acids. The V and J ends lost 2 bases and 4 bases, in that order; junction bases with no gene match: 1. Per germline, CDR1 KGHSH and CDR2 LQKENI. CDR3 DNA: TGTGCCAGCTCACCAGGACTAGCGGGTTACGAGCAGTACTTC. This gives the protein CASSPGLAGYEQYF.

This clone is classed as medium-sized. The V call is TRBV18, the J call TRBJ2-7; 8 bases are a match to TRBD2. Trimming cost V 5 bases and J 4 bases; bases outside gene matches: 7. CDR3 length: 14 amino acids. Germline loops: CDR1 KGHSH, CDR2 LQKENI. The CDR3 here is CASSKTEREYEQYF. The CDR3 region has the DNA TGTGCCAGCTCAAAAACGGAGCGGGAGTACGAGCAGTACTTC.

This clone has at least ten counts. The junction shows a germline mismatch at one end, possibly a read error. The V and J genes are TRBV4-3 and TRBJ2-3, with TRBD2 matching over 7 bases. Germline values: CDR1 LGHNA, CDR2 YSLEER. The CDR3 sequence is 14 residues long. The DNA for the CDR3 is TGCGCCAGCAGCCAAGTAATCGGCGGGAGCCCTTTTAATTTT. Amino acids: CASSQVIGGSPFNF.

This clone was detected ten times or more. The chain couples TRBV4-1 to TRBJ2-5; no definite D call. This CDR3 is built from 13 residues. Germline V gene lookup returns CDR1 MGHRA and CDR2 YSYEKL. The germline V and J ends were trimmed by 0 bases and 4 bases, with 6 bases remaining between them. CDR3 sequence reads: CASSQDRLETQYF. The CDR3 nucleotides are TGCGCCAGCAGCCAAGACCGCCTAGAGACCCAGTACTTC.

Notes on this clone: Other DNA variants within this sample encode the same CDR3. This chain's CDR3 is CASSVRGGPGEAFF. CDR3 DNA: TGTGCCAGCAGCGTCCGAGGTGGTCCAGGCGAAGCTTTCTTT. The chain carries TRBV11-3 and TRBJ1-1; D not certain. The CDR3 contains 14 residues. Trimming shortened V by 5 bases and J by 8 bases, and 18 bases separated the two germline ends. Germline CDR1 is SGHNT and CDR2 is YENEEA.

This clone has at least ten counts. The J gene is TRBJ2-1, the V gene TRBV6-1; TRBD2 aligns across 12 bases. The V gene end was trimmed by 6 bases and the J gene end by 8 bases; junction bases not matched to a gene: 5. In germline, CDR1 is MNHNS, CDR2 SASEGT. CDR3 length equals 14 residues. The CDR3 coding sequence is TGTGCCAGCAGACCACTAGCGGGAGGCGATGAGCAGTTCTTC. Its translation is CASRPLAGGDEQFF.

The V gene is TRBV10-1, the J gene TRBJ2-5; D may be TRBD1 or TRBD2 (5 bases each). The CDR3 contains 15 residues. Looked up from germline, CDR1 is WNHNN and CDR2 is SYGVQD (reference sequence). The ends were cut back, 5 bases at V and 4 bases at J, with 17 bases in the middle. CDR3 DNA sequence: TGCGCCAGCAGTAGAGGTAATAGTGGGACAGAGACCCAGTACTTC. This codes for CASSRGNSGTETQYF.

By frequency in the sample, this clone is medium-sized (0.01 to 0.1%). The chain's CDR3 is CASSSNPGQGYEQYF. CDR3 DNA sequence: TGTGCCAGCAGTTCGAATCCGGGACAGGGCTACGAGCAGTACTTC. The chain is built from TRBV6-1 and TRBJ2-7; 9 nucleotides align to TRBD1. From germline, CDR1 is MNHNS and CDR2 SASEGT. The V gene end was trimmed by 5 bases and the J gene end by 3 bases; junction bases not matched to a gene: 8. This CDR3 region has 15 residues.

This clone was observed at least ten times. This sequence joins TRBV4-1 and TRBJ2-5, with D perhaps TRBD1 (5 bases). Germline values: CDR1 MGHRA, CDR2 YSYEKL. V lost 1 base and J 2 bases, leaving 17 bases between the germline ends. CDR3 length equals 17 residues. CDR3 in DNA: TGCGCCAGCAGCCAAGCCGCGCCTGGGGCGGCTCAAGAGACCCAGTACTTC. Translation: CASSQAAPGAAQETQYF.

This sequence joins TRBV4-1 and TRBJ2-7; tentatively, D is TRBD2 (6 bases). The CDR3 extends over 14 amino acids. Trimming removed 4 bases at V and 7 bases at J, with 17 bases between. The germline gives CDR1 MGHRA, CDR2 YSYEKL. The CDR3 DNA reads TGCGCCAGCAGCCCCCTAGGCGGGGCCGAGGAGCAGTACTTC. Its translation: CASSPLGGAEEQYF.

To note about this clone: A read error is possible here, since a much larger clone lies one base away. At the DNA level, this CDR3 is encoded by other sequences in the same sample as well. The rearrangement links TRBV9 to TRBJ2-6, with D uncertain. The CDR3 runs to 15 residues. Germline CDR1 is SGDLS and CDR2 is YYNGEE. Trimming pared 0 bases from V and 3 bases from J, leaving 7 bases between. The CDR3 protein is CASSVVALGANVLTF. CDR3 coding DNA: TGTGCCAGCAGCGTAGTCGCTCTTGGGGCCAACGTCCTGACTTTC.

This clone has a count of ten or more. The chain employs TRBV18 and TRBJ2-3; TRBD1 might be the D (6 bases). Germline CDR1 reads KGHSH; CDR2 reads LQKENI. The CDR3 is 15 amino acids. V was trimmed by 3 bases and J by 0 bases, leaving 10 bases between them. The CDR3 loop reads CASSPGTRSTDTQYF. In nucleotides, the CDR3 is TGTGCCAGCTCACCCGGGACACGAAGCACAGATACGCAGTATTTT. Full variable domain (outside the CDR3, taken from reference TRBV18 and TRBJ2-3): NAGVMQNPRHLVRRRGQEARLRCSPMKGHSHVYWYRQLPEEGLKFMVYLQKENIIDESGMPKERFSAEFPKEGPSILRIQQVVRGDSAAYFCASSPGTRSTDTQYFGPGTRLTVL.

This clone was recorded many times. The chain links TRBV6-1 to TRBJ1-1; possible D gene TRBD1, 6 bases. The ends were cut back, 7 bases at V and 7 bases at J, with 16 bases in the middle. Germline assignment: CDR1 MNHNS and CDR2 SASEGT. This CDR3 region has 13 residues. CDR3 sequence reads: CASKEGGINEAFF. Written as DNA, the CDR3 is TGTGCCAGCAAAGAGGGGGGAATCAATGAAGCTTTCTTT.

This clone occurred many times. The chain combines TRBV6-4 with TRBJ2-3; possibly TRBD2 for D (5 bases). The V and J ends lost 3 bases and 3 bases respectively, with 7 bases between them. The CDR3 extends over 13 amino acids. Germline V gene data show CDR1 as MRHNA and CDR2 as SNTAGT. The CDR3 DNA follows: TGTGCCAGCAGTGAAGCGGAGACAGATACGCAGTATTTT. Protein product: CASSEAETDTQYF.

Ten or more counts support this clone. The V gene is TRBV6-5, the J gene TRBJ2-3; D is undetermined. Trimming shortened V by 2 bases and J by 0 bases, and 12 bases separated the two germline ends. Germline CDR1 MNHEY, CDR2 SVGAGI. The CDR3 consists of 16 residues. CDR3 sequence reads: CASSYGSLGSTDTQYF. CDR3 nucleotide sequence: TGTGCCAGCAGTTACGGGTCCTTGGGGAGCACAGATACGCAGTATTTT.

This clone came up many times. This rearrangement joins TRBV29-1 to TRBJ1-1, with D perhaps matching TRBD1 (6 bases). Trimming took 7 bases from V and 0 from J, leaving 12 bases between them. CDR3 length equals 13 residues. Germline CDR1 reads SQVTM; CDR2 reads ANQGSEA. This CDR3 is CSGSGHLNTEAFF. As DNA, the CDR3 is TGCAGCGGATCGGGACACCTGAACACTGAAGCTTTCTTT.

This rearrangement joins TRBV27 to TRBJ1-2; perhaps TRBD1 as D (5 bases). Germline V gene data show CDR1 as MNHEY and CDR2 as SMNVEV (reference sequence). With 3 bases removed from V and 7 bases from J, the gap between germline ends came to 9 bases. The CDR3 consists of 12 residues. The CDR3 bases are TGTGCCAGCAGTTTGGGAGGGACTGGCTACACCTTC. This sequence encodes CASSLGGTGYTF.

This clone is medium-sized. V and J are TRBV5-1 and TRBJ2-7; D assignment may be TRBD1 or TRBD2 (5 bases each). V was trimmed by 4 bases and J by 0 bases, leaving 11 bases between them. CDR1 and CDR2 from the germline V gene are SGHRS and YFSETQ. This CDR3 contains 14 residues. For the CDR3, the DNA is TGCGCCAGCAGCACGGGGCTGAGCTCCTACGAGCAGTACTTC. It encodes CASSTGLSSYEQYF.

The chain links TRBV18 to TRBJ2-2, with a weak D call TRBD1 (6 bases). Germline assignment: CDR1 KGHSH and CDR2 LQKENI. The CDR3 totals 15 residues. Trimming shortened V by 6 bases and J by 2 bases, and 13 bases separated the two germline ends. The DNA of the CDR3 is TGTGCCAGCTCTAATGGACAGTGTAACACCGGGGAGCTGTTTTTT. It yields the protein CASSNGQCNTGELFF. Full variable domain (missing parts from reference TRBV18 and TRBJ2-2): NAGVMQNPRHLVRRRGQEARLRCSPMKGHSHVYWYRQLPEEGLKFMVYLQKENIIDESGMPKERFSAEFPKEGPSILRIQQVVRGDSAAYFCASSNGQCNTGELFFGEGSRLTVL.

The chain recombines TRBV20-1 with TRBJ2-1, with 11 bases fitting TRBD2. The CDR3 runs 15 residues. V lost 3 bases and J lost 1; bases outside the gene matches: 2. Germline CDR1 DFQATT, CDR2 SNEGSKA (reference sequence). CDR3 bases: TGCAGTGCTAGTCTAGCGGGGGGTTCCTACAATGAGCAGTTCTTC. Its translation: CSASLAGGSYNEQFF.